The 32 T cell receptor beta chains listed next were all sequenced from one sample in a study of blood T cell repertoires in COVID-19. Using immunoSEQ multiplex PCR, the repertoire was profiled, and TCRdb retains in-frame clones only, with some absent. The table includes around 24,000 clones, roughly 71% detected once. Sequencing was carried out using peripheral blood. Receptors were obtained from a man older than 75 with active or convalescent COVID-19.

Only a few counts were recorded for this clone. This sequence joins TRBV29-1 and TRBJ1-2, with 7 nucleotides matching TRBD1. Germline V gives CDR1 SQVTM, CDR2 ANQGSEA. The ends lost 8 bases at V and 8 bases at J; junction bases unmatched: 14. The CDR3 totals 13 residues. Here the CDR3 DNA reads TGCAGCACAACAAAAACAGGGGTAGCGGGCTACACCTTC. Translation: CSTTKTGVAGYTF.

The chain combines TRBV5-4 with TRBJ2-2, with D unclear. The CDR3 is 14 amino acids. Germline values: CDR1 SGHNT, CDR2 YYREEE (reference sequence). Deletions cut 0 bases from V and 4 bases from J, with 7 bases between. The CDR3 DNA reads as TGTGCCAGCAGCTTGGGGTCGGGCACCGGGGAGCTGTTTTTT. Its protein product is CASSLGSGTGELFF.

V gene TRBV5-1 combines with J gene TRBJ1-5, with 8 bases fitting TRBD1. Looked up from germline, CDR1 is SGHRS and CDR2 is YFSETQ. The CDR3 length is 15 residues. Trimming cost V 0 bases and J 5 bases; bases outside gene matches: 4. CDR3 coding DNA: TGCGCCAGCAGCTTGGCCGGACAGGGACATCAGCCCCAGCATTTT. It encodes CASSLAGQGHQPQHF.

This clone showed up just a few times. CDR3 loop: CASSPGQGGRNQPQHF. CDR3 DNA sequence: TGTGCCAGCAGCCCGGGACAGGGGGGTAGGAATCAGCCCCAGCATTTT. The V gene is TRBV9, the J gene TRBJ1-5; 11 bases map to TRBD1. V gave up 4 bases and J gave up 4 bases; unmatched junction bases: 7. This CDR3 region has 16 residues. Per germline, CDR1 SGDLS and CDR2 YYNGEE.

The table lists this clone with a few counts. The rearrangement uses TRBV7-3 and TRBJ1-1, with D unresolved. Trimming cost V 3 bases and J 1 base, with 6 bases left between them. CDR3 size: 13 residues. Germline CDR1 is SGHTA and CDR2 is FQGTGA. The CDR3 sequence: CASSFTENTEAFF. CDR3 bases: TGTGCCAGCAGCTTTACAGAGAACACTGAAGCTTTCTTT.

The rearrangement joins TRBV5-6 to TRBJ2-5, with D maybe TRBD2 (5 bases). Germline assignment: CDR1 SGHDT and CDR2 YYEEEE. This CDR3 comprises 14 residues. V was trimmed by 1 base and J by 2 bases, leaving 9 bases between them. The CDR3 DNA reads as TGTGCCAGCAGCTTGATTCGGGATCAAGAGACCCAGTACTTC. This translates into CASSLIRDQETQYF. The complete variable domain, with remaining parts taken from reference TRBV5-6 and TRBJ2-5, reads DAGVTQSPTHLIKTRGQQVTLRCSPKSGHDTVSWYQQALGQGPQFIFQYYEEEERQRGNFPDRFSGHQFPNYSSELNVNALLLGDSALYLCASSLIRDQETQYFGPGTRLLVL.

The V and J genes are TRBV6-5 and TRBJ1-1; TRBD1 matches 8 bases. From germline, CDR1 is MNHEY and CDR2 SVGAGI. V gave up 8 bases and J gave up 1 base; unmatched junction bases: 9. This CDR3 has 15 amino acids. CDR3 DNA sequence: TGTGCCAGCCGAGGACAGGGTTATCAGAACACTGAAGCTTTCTTT. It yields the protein CASRGQGYQNTEAFF.

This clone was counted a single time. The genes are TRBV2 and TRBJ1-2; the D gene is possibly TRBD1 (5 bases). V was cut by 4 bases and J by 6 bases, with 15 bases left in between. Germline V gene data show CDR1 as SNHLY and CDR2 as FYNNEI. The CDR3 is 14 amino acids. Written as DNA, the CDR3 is TGTGCCAGCAGTGGTCTGATCAGGGTACATGGCTACACCTTC. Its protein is CASSGLIRVHGYTF.

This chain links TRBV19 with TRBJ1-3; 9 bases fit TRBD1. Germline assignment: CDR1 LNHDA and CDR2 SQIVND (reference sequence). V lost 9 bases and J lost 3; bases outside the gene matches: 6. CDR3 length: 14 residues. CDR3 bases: TGTGCCAGCCGGACAGGGGCGATTGGAAACACCATATATTTT. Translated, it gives CASRTGAIGNTIYF.

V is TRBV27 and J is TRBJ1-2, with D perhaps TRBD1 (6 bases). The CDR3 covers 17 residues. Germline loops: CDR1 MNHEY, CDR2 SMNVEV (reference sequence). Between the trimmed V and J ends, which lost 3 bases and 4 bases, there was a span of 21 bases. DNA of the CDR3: TGTGCCAGCAGTTTTAGGTTTTCGAGGCAGGGGAGCTATGGCTACACCTTC. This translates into CASSFRFSRQGSYGYTF.

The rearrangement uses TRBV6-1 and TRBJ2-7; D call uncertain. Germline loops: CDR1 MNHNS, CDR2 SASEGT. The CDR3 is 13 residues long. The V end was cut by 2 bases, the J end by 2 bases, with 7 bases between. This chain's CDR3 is CASSELPTYEQYF. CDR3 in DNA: TGTGCCAGCAGTGAACTACCTACCTACGAGCAGTACTTC.

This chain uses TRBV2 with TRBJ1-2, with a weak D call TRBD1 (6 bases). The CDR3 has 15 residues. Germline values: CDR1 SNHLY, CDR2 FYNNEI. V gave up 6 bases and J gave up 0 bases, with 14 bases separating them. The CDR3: CASRRGQLANYGYTF. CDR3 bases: TGTGCCAGCAGACGAGGACAGCTAGCTAACTATGGCTACACCTTC. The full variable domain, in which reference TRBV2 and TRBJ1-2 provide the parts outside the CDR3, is EPEVTQTPSHQVTQMGQEVILRCVPISNHLYFYWYRQILGQKVEFLVSFYNNEISEKSEIFDDQFSVERPDGSNFTLKIRSTKLEDSAMYFCASRRGQLANYGYTFGSGTRLTVV.

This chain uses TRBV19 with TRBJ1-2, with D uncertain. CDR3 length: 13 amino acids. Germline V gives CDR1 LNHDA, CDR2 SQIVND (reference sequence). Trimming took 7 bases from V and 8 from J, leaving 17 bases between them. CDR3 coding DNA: TGTGCCAGTAAAAAGGGAGTTTTGGAGGGCTACACCTTC. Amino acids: CASKKGVLEGYTF.

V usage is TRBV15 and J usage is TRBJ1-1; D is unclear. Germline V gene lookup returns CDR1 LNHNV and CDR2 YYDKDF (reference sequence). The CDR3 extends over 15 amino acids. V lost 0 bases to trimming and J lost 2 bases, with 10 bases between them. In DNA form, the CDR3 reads TGTGCCACCAGCAGAGATGGAGCTAAAAACACTGAAGCTTTCTTT. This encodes CATSRDGAKNTEAFF.

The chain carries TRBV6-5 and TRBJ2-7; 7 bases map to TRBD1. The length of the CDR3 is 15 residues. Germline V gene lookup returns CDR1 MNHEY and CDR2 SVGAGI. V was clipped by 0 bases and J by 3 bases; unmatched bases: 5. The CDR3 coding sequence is TGTGCCAGCAGTTACTCGACAGGGAATGTCTACGAGCAGTACTTC. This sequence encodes CASSYSTGNVYEQYF.

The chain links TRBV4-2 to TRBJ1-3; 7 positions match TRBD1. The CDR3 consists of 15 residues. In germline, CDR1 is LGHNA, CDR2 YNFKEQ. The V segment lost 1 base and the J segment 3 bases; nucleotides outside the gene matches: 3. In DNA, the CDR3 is TGTGCCAGCAGCCAAGGGGACAGAATTGGAAACACCATATATTTT. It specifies CASSQGDRIGNTIYF.

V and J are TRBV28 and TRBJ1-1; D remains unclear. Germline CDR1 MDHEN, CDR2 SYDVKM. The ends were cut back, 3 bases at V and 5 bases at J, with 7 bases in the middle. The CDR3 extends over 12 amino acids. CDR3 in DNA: TGTGCCAGCAGTTTGAGGGCGACTGAAGCTTTCTTT. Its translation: CASSLRATEAFF.

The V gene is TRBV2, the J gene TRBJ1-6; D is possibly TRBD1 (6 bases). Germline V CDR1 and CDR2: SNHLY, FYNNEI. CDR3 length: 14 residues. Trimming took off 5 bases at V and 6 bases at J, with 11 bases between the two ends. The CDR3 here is CASSKGQSNSPLHF. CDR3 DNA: TGTGCCAGCAGTAAAGGACAGAGTAATTCACCCCTCCACTTT.

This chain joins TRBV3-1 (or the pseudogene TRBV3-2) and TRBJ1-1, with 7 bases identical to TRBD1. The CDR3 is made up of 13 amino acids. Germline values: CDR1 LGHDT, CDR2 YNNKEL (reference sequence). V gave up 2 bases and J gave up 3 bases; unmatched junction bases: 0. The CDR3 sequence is CASSQTGDTEAFF. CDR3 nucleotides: TGTGCCAGCAGCCAAACAGGGGACACTGAAGCTTTCTTT.

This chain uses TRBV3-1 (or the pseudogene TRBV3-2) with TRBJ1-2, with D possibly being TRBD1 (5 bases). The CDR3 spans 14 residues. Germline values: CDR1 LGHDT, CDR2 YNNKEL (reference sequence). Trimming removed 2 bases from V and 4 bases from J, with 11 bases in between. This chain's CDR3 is CASSQYPRVYGYTF. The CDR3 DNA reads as TGTGCCAGCAGCCAATACCCCAGGGTCTATGGCTACACCTTC.

Written as DNA, the CDR3 is TGCGCCAGCAGCTTGGCCCTACCCACAGATACGCAGTATTTT. The encoded protein is CASSLALPTDTQYF. V and J are TRBV5-1 and TRBJ2-3; D is uncertain. This CDR3 comprises 14 residues. Germline V lookup: CDR1 SGHRS, CDR2 YFSETQ. V was trimmed by 0 bases and J by 2 bases, leaving 7 bases between them.

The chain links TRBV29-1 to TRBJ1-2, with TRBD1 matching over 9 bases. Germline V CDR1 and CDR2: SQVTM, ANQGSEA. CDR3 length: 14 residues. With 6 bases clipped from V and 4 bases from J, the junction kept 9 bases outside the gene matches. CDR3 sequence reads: CSVAGTGSFYGYTF. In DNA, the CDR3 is TGCAGCGTGGCCGGGACAGGGTCCTTCTATGGCTACACCTTC.

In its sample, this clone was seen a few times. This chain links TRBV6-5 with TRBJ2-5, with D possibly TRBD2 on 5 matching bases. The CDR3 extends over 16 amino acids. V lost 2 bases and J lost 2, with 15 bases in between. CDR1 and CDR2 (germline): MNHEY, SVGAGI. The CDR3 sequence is CASSYGADGEQETQYF. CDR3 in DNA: TGTGCCAGCAGTTACGGAGCGGATGGGGAACAAGAGACCCAGTACTTC.

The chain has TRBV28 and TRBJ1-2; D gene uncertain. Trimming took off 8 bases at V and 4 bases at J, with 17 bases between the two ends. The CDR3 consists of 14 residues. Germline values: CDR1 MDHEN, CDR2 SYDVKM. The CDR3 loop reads CASGPPGKRYGYTF. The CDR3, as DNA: TGTGCCAGCGGCCCTCCAGGCAAACGCTATGGCTACACCTTC.

CDR3 DNA sequence: TGTGCCAGCAGTCGAAGGGACTTATCCTACGAGCAGTACTTC. This gives the protein CASSRRDLSYEQYF. The gene calls are TRBV27 and TRBJ2-7; maybe TRBD2 (6 bases). Germline V gene lookup returns CDR1 MNHEY and CDR2 SMNVEV (reference sequence). V lost 5 bases, J lost 1 base, and 12 bases lay in between. The CDR3 loop spans 14 amino acids.

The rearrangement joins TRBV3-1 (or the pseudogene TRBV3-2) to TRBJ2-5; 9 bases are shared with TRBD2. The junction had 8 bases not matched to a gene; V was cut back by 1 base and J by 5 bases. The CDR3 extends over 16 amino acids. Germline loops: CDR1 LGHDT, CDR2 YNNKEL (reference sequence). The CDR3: CASSQVNLAGRETQYF. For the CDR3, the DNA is TGTGCCAGCAGCCAAGTAAATCTAGCGGGAAGGGAGACCCAGTACTTC.

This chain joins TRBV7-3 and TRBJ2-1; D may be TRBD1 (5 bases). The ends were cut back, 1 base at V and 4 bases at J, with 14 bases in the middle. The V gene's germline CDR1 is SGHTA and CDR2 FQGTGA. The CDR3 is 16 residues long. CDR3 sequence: CASSLRSRAEYNEQFF. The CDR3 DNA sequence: TGTGCCAGCAGCTTAAGATCCAGGGCCGAATACAATGAGCAGTTCTTC.

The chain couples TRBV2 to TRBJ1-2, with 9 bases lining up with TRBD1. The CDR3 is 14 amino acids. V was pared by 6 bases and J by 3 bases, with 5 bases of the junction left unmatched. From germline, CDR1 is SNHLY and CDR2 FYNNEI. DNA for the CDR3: TGTGCCAGCAGGCGACGGGACAGGGACTATGGCTACACCTTC. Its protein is CASRRRDRDYGYTF.

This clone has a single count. The CDR3 loop is CASSYPNSGYDEQFF. The DNA for the CDR3 is TGTGCCAGCAGTTACCCAAATTCAGGGTATGATGAGCAGTTCTTC. The J gene is TRBJ2-1, the V gene TRBV6-2 or TRBV6-3, with a possible D match to TRBD1 (5 bases). CDR1 is MNHEY and CDR2 is SVGEGT in the germline V gene. The CDR3 contains 15 residues. V was pared by 2 bases and J by 8 bases, with 16 bases between.

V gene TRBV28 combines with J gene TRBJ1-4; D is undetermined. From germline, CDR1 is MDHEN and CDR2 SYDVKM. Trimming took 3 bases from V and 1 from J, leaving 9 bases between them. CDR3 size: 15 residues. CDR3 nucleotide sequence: TGTGCCAGCAGTTTCCGAGGAATAACTAATGAAAAACTGTTTTTT. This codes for CASSFRGITNEKLFF.

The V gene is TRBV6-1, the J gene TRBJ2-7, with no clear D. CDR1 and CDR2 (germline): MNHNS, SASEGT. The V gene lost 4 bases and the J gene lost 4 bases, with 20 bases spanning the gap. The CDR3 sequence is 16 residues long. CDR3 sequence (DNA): TGTGCCAGCAGTGGAGGCCCGACCCGAGAAGGTTACGAGCAGTACTTC. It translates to CASSGGPTREGYEQYF.

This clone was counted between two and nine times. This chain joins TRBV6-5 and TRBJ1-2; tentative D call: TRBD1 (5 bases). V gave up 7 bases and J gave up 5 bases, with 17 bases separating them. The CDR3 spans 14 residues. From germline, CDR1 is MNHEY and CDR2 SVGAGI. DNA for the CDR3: TGTGCCAGCATCGCAGGGTCTTCCTTTTATGGCTACACCTTC. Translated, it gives CASIAGSSFYGYTF.